This T cell receptor beta chain was observed in a study of breast tumors, draining lymph nodes, adjacent tissues. This clonotype appeared once. Antigen unknown. Axillary draining lymph nodes of breast cancer patients supplied the node samples. Study results and limitations: Tumor TCR diversity was below lymph nodes but above nontumor tissue. The data were judged consistent with most tumor T cells coming from lymph node and expanding in tumor. Luminal-like breast cancer showed significantly higher tumor–nontumor repertoire similarity than basal-like. That most tumor T cells come from lymph nodes remained unproven.

Each CDR3 protein is one row after TCRdb ran MiXCR on the multiplex PCR reads. Of 150,000 to 200,000 distinct CDR3 sequences listed, 30% to 35% are singletons. Sequenced: axillary lymph node tissue. This clonotype originated in a female donor with breast cancer. Some clones in this sample may be carry-over from other donors' samples.

DNA for the CDR3: TGTGCCAGCAGCTTGGGGGGACAGGGGAGGCTGGGCGAGCAGTACTTC. Protein product: CASSLGGQGRLGEQYF. The chain joins TRBV11-3 to TRBJ2-7, with 10 positions matching TRBD1. Germline CDR1 SGHNT, CDR2 YENEEA. J lost 6 bases, V lost 3 bases, and 11 bases had no gene match. The length of the CDR3 is 16 residues.